These 30 T cell receptor beta chains share one sample of origin, sequenced in a study of blood T cell repertoires in COVID-19. The data were produced by immunoSEQ multiplex PCR, yet TCRdb's version contains in-frame clones alone and is incomplete. The table records approximately 41,000 clones, 88% of them present only once. Specimen: peripheral blood. The receptors were gathered from a woman between 40 and 50 years old with acute or convalescent COVID-19.

The sample holds one count of this clone. This chain connects TRBV27 to TRBJ2-1, with a possible D match to TRBD2 (5 bases). Germline-derived CDR1 and CDR2 are MNHEY and SMNVEV (reference sequence). V lost 3 bases to trimming and J lost 6 bases, with 21 bases between them. The CDR3 is 17 residues long. The CDR3 region is CASSFNDRGLGGNEQFF. Here the CDR3 DNA reads TGTGCCAGCAGTTTCAACGACCGGGGTTTGGGCGGCAATGAGCAGTTCTTC.

The chain joins TRBV2 to TRBJ2-7, with TRBD1 matching 7 bases. The germline V gene has CDR1 SNHLY and CDR2 FYNNEI. This CDR3 contains 14 residues. V lost 2 bases, J lost 6 bases, and 7 bases stayed unmatched. The CDR3 sequence: CASSETGDIGEQYF. The CDR3, as DNA: TGTGCCAGCAGTGAAACAGGGGACATTGGCGAGCAGTACTTC.

The J gene is TRBJ1-3, the V gene TRBV7-9; D ambiguous. This CDR3 region has 19 residues. Germline V gives CDR1 SEHNR, CDR2 FQNEAQ (reference sequence). The germline V and J ends were trimmed by 2 bases and 3 bases, with 23 bases remaining between them. The CDR3 sequence is CASSLFFVEREASGNTIYF. CDR3 DNA: TGTGCCAGCAGCTTATTTTTTGTGGAACGGGAAGCGAGTGGAAACACCATATATTTT.

This clone has only a few counts. The chain is built from TRBV7-9 and TRBJ1-1, with D perhaps matching TRBD1 (6 bases). This CDR3 comprises 15 residues. Trimming shortened V by 0 bases and J by 8 bases, and 16 bases separated the two germline ends. Per germline, CDR1 SEHNR and CDR2 FQNEAQ (reference sequence). CDR3 sequence: CASSLAQPGVLEAFF. The CDR3 DNA reads TGTGCCAGCAGCTTAGCTCAGCCAGGGGTTTTAGAAGCTTTCTTT.

In its sample, this clone was seen a few times. The V gene is TRBV2, the J gene TRBJ1-1, with D uncertain. The CDR3 is 13 residues long. Germline CDR1 SNHLY, CDR2 FYNNEI. Trimming cost V 6 bases and J 1 base, with 9 bases left between them. For the CDR3, the DNA is TGTGCCAGCAGCCTAGACGAGAACACTGAAGCTTTCTTT. This translates into CASSLDENTEAFF.

The gene calls are TRBV6-5 and TRBJ1-2, with D tentatively TRBD1 (5 bases). Deletions cut 6 bases from V and 1 base from J, with 9 bases between. The length of the CDR3 is 13 residues. Per the germline V gene, CDR1 is MNHEY and CDR2 is SVGAGI. In DNA, the CDR3 is TGTGCCAGCAGCCCAGGGTTTAACTATGGCTACACCTTC. This gives the protein CASSPGFNYGYTF.

The CDR3 DNA sequence: TGTGCCAGCAGTTTCCCGGGACATGCGTCTTTCTCGGGCACTGAAGCTTTCTTT. Its protein product is CASSFPGHASFSGTEAFF. The J gene is TRBJ1-1, the V gene TRBV28, with a weak D call TRBD1 (6 bases). The CDR3 has 18 amino acids. V was shortened by 3 bases and J by 4 bases, with 24 bases between the two germline ends. Germline CDR1 reads MDHEN; CDR2 reads SYDVKM.

For the CDR3, the DNA is TGTGCCAGCAGCTTTTATACAGGCGACACCATATATTTT. It encodes CASSFYTGDTIYF. The rearrangement links TRBV11-3 to TRBJ1-3; D possibly corresponds to TRBD1 (5 bases). Germline V CDR1 and CDR2: SGHNT, YENEEA. Trimming left V 3 bases short and J 8 bases short, with 11 bases between. The CDR3 sequence is 13 residues long.

The chain uses TRBV3-1 (or the pseudogene TRBV3-2) and TRBJ2-7; no firm D call. The ends were cut back, 6 bases at V and 3 bases at J, with 6 bases in the middle. Germline values: CDR1 LGHDT, CDR2 YNNKEL (reference sequence). CDR3 length equals 11 residues. The chain's CDR3 is CASSRFYEQYF. CDR3 nucleotide sequence: TGTGCCAGCAGTCGTTTCTACGAGCAGTACTTC.

This clone was seen just once. This chain's CDR3 is CASSSAESGMNEQYF. In nucleotides, the CDR3 is TGTGCCAGCAGCTCAGCAGAGTCAGGGATGAACGAGCAGTACTTC. The chain is built from TRBV7-8 and TRBJ2-7; D possibly corresponds to TRBD1 (5 bases). The V gene lost 4 bases and the J gene lost 5 bases, with 18 bases spanning the gap. The CDR3 covers 15 residues. Germline-derived CDR1 and CDR2 are SGHVS and FQNEAQ.

As concerns this clone: Other DNA sequences in the same sample also yield this CDR3. The chain recombines TRBV3-1 (or the pseudogene TRBV3-2) with TRBJ1-2; D not resolved. Germline assignment: CDR1 LGHDT and CDR2 YNNKEL (reference sequence). The V end lost 1 base, the J end lost 7 bases, and 4 bases lay between the germline ends. This CDR3 comprises 11 residues. The CDR3: CASSQASGYTF. The CDR3 region has the DNA TGTGCCAGCAGCCAAGCATCTGGCTACACCTTC.

The chain has TRBV6-2 or TRBV6-3 and TRBJ2-5, with D possibly TRBD1 on 6 matching bases. The V gene lost 5 bases and the J gene lost 3 bases, with 19 bases spanning the gap. The CDR3 runs 16 residues. Germline lookup yields CDR1 MNHEY and CDR2 SVGEGT. As DNA, the CDR3 is TGTGCCAGCAGTAGCAGAGGACAGTTGGGGAAAGAGACCCAGTACTTC. Amino acids: CASSSRGQLGKETQYF.

The CDR3, as DNA: TGTGCCAGCAGCTCCCCGGGGAATCTGGCTAACTATGGCTACACCTTC. Translating gives CASSSPGNLANYGYTF. The rearrangement links TRBV7-9 to TRBJ1-2; no clear D. Trimming removed 4 bases from V and 0 bases from J, with 15 bases in between. Germline CDR1 is SEHNR and CDR2 is FQNEAQ (reference sequence). This CDR3 comprises 16 residues.

The chain employs TRBV28 and TRBJ1-5; possible D gene TRBD1, 5 bases. This CDR3 has 16 amino acids. Germline values: CDR1 MDHEN, CDR2 SYDVKM. V was pared by 6 bases and J by 1 base, with 16 bases between. The DNA for the CDR3 is TGTGCCAGCAGGGAGGGGAGGGCCTCAAGCAATCAGCCCCAGCATTTT. Protein: CASREGRASSNQPQHF.

The rearrangement uses TRBV12-3 or TRBV12-4 and TRBJ2-7; 7 bases match TRBD1. Trimming at V came to 7 bases and at J to 5 bases, leaving 8 bases not matched to a gene. CDR3 length: 13 residues. The CDR3 here is CASTRDRVDEQYF. CDR3 DNA: TGTGCCAGCACTAGAGACAGGGTTGACGAGCAGTACTTC.

The V gene is TRBV7-3, the J gene TRBJ1-2, with D possibly TRBD1 on 5 matching bases. V gave up 2 bases and J gave up 10 bases, with 20 bases separating them. The germline CDR1 and CDR2 sequences are SGHTA and FQGTGA. There are 15 residues in the CDR3. Here the CDR3 reads CASSLLARQGTDYTF. The CDR3 coding sequence is TGTGCCAGCAGCTTATTGGCGCGGCAGGGTACGGACTACACCTTC.

In DNA, the CDR3 is TGCGCCAGCAGCCAAGAGAGTTTCCCCTTAGCTAACTATGGCTACACCTTC. Translating gives CASSQESFPLANYGYTF. The chain links TRBV4-1 to TRBJ1-2; D gene ambiguous. Looked up from germline, CDR1 is MGHRA and CDR2 is YSYEKL. CDR3 length equals 17 residues. V gave up 0 bases and J gave up 0 bases, with 14 bases separating them.

This chain connects TRBV30 to TRBJ1-5; 7 nucleotides line up with TRBD1. Germline CDR1 GTSNPN, CDR2 SVGIG (reference sequence). The CDR3 spans 14 residues. With V trimmed by 1 base and J by 5 bases, 5 bases remained unmatched. The DNA for the CDR3 is TGTGCCTGGAGTGCGGGACAGACTGATCAGCCCCAGCATTTT. It encodes CAWSAGQTDQPQHF. Variable domain in full (rest from reference TRBV30 and TRBJ1-5): SQTIHQWPATLVQPVGSPLSLECTVEGTSNPNLYWYRQAAGRGLQLLFYSVGIGQISSEVPQNLSASRPQDRQFILSSKKLLLSDSGFYLCAWSAGQTDQPQHFGDGTRLSIL.

V and J are TRBV28 and TRBJ2-3, with a weak D call TRBD2 (5 bases). In germline, CDR1 is MDHEN, CDR2 SYDVKM. The V gene lost 3 bases and the J gene lost 0 bases, with 13 bases spanning the gap. CDR3 length equals 16 residues. This chain's CDR3 is CASSFEGGSSTDTQYF. CDR3 bases: TGTGCCAGCAGTTTTGAGGGCGGATCTAGCACAGATACGCAGTATTTT.

The genes are TRBV29-1 and TRBJ1-3; 9 positions agree with TRBD1. This CDR3 has 14 residues. V was clipped by 6 bases and J by 4 bases; unmatched bases: 7. The germline V gene has CDR1 SQVTM and CDR2 ANQGSEA. DNA for the CDR3: TGCAGCGTCGGGGGGACAGGGCAAGGAAACACCATATATTTT. Encoded protein: CSVGGTGQGNTIYF.

The gene calls are TRBV7-7 and TRBJ2-1; 11 bases are shared with TRBD1. J lost 4 bases, V lost 0 bases, and 2 bases had no gene match. This CDR3 region has 16 residues. The germline V gene has CDR1 SSHAT and CDR2 FNYEAQ (reference sequence). The CDR3 sequence is CASSLAGTGGYNEQFF. In DNA, the CDR3 is TGTGCCAGCAGCTTAGCGGGGACAGGGGGTTACAATGAGCAGTTCTTC.

The CDR3 protein is CASRSGGGETQYF. CDR3 bases: TGTGCCAGCAGGTCAGGGGGTGGGGAGACCCAGTACTTC. This chain links TRBV27 with TRBJ2-5, with 7 bases aligning to TRBD1. Germline assignment: CDR1 MNHEY and CDR2 SMNVEV (reference sequence). The CDR3 is 13 amino acids. V shed 6 bases, J shed 5 bases, and the junction held 6 bases outside the gene matches.

The chain couples TRBV19 to TRBJ1-6; 7 bases line up with TRBD1. Losses at the gene ends were 5 bases for V and 7 bases for J; bases not matched to a gene: 5. This CDR3 has 14 amino acids. CDR1 and CDR2 from the germline V gene are LNHDA and SQIVND (reference sequence). The CDR3 loop reads CASSPRDRNSPLHF. Written as DNA, the CDR3 is TGTGCCAGTAGTCCCCGGGACAGAAATTCACCCCTCCACTTT.

The chain links TRBV28 to TRBJ2-2; 8 bases fit TRBD1. Germline CDR1 MDHEN, CDR2 SYDVKM. The junction had 3 bases not matched to a gene; V was cut back by 5 bases and J by 4 bases. The CDR3 length is 14 residues. The CDR3 sequence: CASSGQGTTGELFF. The DNA of the CDR3 is TGTGCCAGCAGTGGACAGGGTACCACCGGGGAGCTGTTTTTT. Filled out from reference TRBV28 and TRBJ2-2, the complete variable domain reads DVKVTQSSRYLVKRTGEKVFLECVQDMDHENMFWYRQDPGLGLRLIYFSYDVKMKEKGDIPEGYSVSREKKERFSLILESASTNQTSMYLCASSGQGTTGELFFGEGSRLTVL.

The chain combines TRBV5-1 with TRBJ2-5; 10 nucleotides match TRBD2. V trimming: 0 bases; J trimming: 1 base; junction bases outside the gene matches: 6. This CDR3 has 17 amino acids. Per germline, CDR1 SGHRS and CDR2 YFSETQ. CDR3 amino acids: CASSLGLAGDFQETQYF. The CDR3 DNA is TGCGCCAGCAGCTTGGGGCTAGCGGGAGACTTCCAAGAGACCCAGTACTTC. The full variable domain, rest sourced from reference TRBV5-1 and TRBJ2-5, is KAGVTQTPRYLIKTRGQQVTLSCSPISGHRSVSWYQQTPGQGLQFLFEYFSETQRNKGNFPGRFSGRQFSNSRSEMNVSTLELGDSALYLCASSLGLAGDFQETQYFGPGTRLLVL.

This clone was counted once. V gene TRBV5-4 combines with J gene TRBJ2-1; D perhaps matches TRBD1 (6 bases). Per the germline V gene, CDR1 is SGHNT and CDR2 is YYREEE (reference sequence). Trimming left V 1 base short and J 3 bases short, with 8 bases between. The CDR3 sequence is 14 residues long. In nucleotides, the CDR3 is TGTGCCAGCAGCTTGAAGGACAGCTACAATGAGCAGTTCTTC. Translated: CASSLKDSYNEQFF.

The CDR3 sequence is CASRSSGGNNEQFF. DNA of the CDR3: TGCGCCAGCAGATCTAGCGGGGGAAACAATGAGCAGTTCTTC. J is TRBJ2-1 and V is TRBV5-1; 10 bases match TRBD2. J gave up 5 bases and V 5 bases, and 4 bases lay outside the gene matches. Germline V CDR1 and CDR2: SGHRS, YFSETQ. This CDR3 is 14 amino acids long.

With regard to this clone: Mismatch with germline at one junction end may stem from a read error. The chain links TRBV7-7 to TRBJ2-7, with TRBD1 matching 9 bases. The CDR3 runs 14 residues. Germline CDR1 reads SSHAT; CDR2 reads FNYEAQ (reference sequence). In nucleotides, the CDR3 is TGTGCTAGCAGCCTGGACAGGGGTGGGTACGAGCAGTACTTC. Protein: CASSLDRGGYEQYF. Variable domain in full (rest from reference TRBV7-7 and TRBJ2-7): GAGVSQSPRYKVTKRGQDVTLRCDPISSHATLYWYQQALGQGPEFLTYFNYEAQPDKSGLPSDRFSAERPEGSISTLTIQRTEQRDSAMYRCASSLDRGGYEQYFGPGTRLTVT.

CDR3 sequence: CASSPGTGPYEQYF. Written as DNA, the CDR3 is TGTGCCAGTAGTCCAGGGACAGGCCCCTACGAGCAGTACTTC. The chain links TRBV19 to TRBJ2-7, with 8 bases matching TRBD1. CDR1 and CDR2 from the germline V gene are LNHDA and SQIVND (reference sequence). With V trimmed by 5 bases and J by 2 bases, 5 bases remained unmatched. The CDR3 spans 14 residues.

V usage is TRBV13 and J usage is TRBJ2-1; D may be TRBD2 (6 bases). This CDR3 contains 15 residues. Germline V gene data show CDR1 as PRHDT and CDR2 as FYEKMQ (reference sequence). The V end lost 4 bases, the J end lost 7 bases, and 17 bases lay between the germline ends. Here the CDR3 DNA reads TGTGCCAGCAGCTCGGGACTCCGTAATATAAATGAGCAGTTCTTC. The encoded protein is CASSSGLRNINEQFF.